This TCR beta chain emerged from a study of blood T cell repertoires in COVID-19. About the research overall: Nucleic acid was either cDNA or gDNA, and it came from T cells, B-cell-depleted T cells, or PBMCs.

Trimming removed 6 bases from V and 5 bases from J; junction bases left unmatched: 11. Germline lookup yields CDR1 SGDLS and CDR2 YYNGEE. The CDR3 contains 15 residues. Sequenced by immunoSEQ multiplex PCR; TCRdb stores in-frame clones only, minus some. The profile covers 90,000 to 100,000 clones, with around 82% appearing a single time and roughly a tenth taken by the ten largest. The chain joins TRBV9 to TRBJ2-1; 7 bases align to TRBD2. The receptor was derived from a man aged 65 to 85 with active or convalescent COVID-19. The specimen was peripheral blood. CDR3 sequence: CASTSSLATNNEQFF. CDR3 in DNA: TGTGCCAGCACCTCGTCACTAGCGACGAACAATGAGCAGTTCTTC.